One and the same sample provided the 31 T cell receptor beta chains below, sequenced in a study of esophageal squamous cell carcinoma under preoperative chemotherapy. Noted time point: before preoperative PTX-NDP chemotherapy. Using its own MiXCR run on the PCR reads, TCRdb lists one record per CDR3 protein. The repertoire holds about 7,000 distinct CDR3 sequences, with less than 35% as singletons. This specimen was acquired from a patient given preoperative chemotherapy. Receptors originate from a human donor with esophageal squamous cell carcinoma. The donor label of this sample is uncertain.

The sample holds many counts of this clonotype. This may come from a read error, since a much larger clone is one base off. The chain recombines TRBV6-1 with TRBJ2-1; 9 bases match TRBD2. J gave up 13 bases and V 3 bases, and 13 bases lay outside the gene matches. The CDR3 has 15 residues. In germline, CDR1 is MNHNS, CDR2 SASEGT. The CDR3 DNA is TGTGCCAGCAGTGAGAATGCGGGAGGGCAAGAGACCCAGTTCTTC. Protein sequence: CASSENAGGQETQFF.

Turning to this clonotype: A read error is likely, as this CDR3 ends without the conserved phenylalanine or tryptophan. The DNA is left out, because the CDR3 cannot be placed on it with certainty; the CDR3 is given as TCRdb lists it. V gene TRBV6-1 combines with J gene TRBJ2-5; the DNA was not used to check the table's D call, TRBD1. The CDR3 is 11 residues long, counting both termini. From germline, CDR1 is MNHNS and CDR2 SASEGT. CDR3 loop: CASSEMGGNFV.

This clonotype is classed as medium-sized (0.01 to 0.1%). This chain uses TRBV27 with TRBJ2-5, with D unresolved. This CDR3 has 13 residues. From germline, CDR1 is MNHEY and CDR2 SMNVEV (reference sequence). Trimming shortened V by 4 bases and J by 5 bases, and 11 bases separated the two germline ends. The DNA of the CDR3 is TGTGCCAGCAGTTCATGGGTAGGGGAGACCCAGTACTTC. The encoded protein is CASSSWVGETQYF.

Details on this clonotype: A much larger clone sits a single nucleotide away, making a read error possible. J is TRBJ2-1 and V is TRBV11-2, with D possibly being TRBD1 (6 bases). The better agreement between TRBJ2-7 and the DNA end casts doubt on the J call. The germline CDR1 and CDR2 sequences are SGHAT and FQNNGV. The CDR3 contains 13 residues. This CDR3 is CASTGDTAYEQYF. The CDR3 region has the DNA TGTGCCAGCACCGGGGACACCGCCTACGAGCAGTACTTC.

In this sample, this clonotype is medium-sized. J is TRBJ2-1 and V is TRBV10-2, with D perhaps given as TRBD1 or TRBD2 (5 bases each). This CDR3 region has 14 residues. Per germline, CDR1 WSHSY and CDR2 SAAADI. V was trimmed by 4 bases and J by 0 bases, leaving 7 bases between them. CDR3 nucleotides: TGCGCCAGCAGTGGGGGGAGCTCCTACAATGAGCAGTTCTTC. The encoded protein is CASSGGSSYNEQFF.

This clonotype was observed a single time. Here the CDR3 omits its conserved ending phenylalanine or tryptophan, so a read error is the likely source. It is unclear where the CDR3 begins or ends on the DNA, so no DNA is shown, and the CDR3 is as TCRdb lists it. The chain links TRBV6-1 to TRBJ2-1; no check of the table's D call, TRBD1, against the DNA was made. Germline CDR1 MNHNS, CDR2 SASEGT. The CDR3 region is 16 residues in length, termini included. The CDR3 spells CASSPGTASSYNGQCV.

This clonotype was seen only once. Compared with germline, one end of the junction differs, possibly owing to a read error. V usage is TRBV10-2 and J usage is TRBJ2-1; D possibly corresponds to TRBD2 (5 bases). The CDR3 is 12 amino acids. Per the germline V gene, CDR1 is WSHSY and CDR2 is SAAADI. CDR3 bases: TGCGCCAGCGGCCGAGCGGCCTACGAGGAGTACTTC. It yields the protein CASGRAAYEEYF.

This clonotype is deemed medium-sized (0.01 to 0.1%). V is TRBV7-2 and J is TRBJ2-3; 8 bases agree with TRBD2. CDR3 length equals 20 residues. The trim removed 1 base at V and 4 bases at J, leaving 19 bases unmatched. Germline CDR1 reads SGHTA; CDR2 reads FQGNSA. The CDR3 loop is CASSLVRSGSVRNSADTQYF. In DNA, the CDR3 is TGTGCCAGCAGCTTAGTACGGAGCGGGAGTGTTCGTAATAGTGCAGATACGCAGTATTTT.

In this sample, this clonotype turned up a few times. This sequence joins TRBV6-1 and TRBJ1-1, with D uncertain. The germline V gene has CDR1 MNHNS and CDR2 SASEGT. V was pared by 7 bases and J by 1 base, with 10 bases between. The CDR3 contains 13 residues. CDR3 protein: CASTADGNTEAFF. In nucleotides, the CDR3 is TGTGCCAGCACCGCGGACGGGAACACTGAAGCTTTCTTT.

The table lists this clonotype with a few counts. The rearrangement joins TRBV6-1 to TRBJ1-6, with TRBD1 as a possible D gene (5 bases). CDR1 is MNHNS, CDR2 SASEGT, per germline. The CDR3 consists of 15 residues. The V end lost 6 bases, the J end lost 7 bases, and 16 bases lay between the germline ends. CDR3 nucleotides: TGTGCCAGCAGCCCTCCACGGGGGGAGAATTCACCCCTCCACTTT. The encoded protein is CASSPPRGENSPLHF.

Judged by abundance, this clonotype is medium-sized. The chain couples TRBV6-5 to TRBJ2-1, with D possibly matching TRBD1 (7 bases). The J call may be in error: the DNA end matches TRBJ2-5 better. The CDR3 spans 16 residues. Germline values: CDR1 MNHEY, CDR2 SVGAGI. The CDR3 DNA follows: TGTGCCAGCAATTCCCGACAGGGAGGTCGACGAGAGACCCAGTACTTC. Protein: CASNSRQGGRRETQYF.

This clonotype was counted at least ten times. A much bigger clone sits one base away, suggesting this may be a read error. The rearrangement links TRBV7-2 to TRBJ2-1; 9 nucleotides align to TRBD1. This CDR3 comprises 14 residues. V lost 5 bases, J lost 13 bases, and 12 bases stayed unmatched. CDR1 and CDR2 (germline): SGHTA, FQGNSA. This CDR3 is CASSPPGTGNIQFF. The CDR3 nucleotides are TGTGCCAGCAGCCCACCCGGGACAGGGAACATTCAGTTCTTC.

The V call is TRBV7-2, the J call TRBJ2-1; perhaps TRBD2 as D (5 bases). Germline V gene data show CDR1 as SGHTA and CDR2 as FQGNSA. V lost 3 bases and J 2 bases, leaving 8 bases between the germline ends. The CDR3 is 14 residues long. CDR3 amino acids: CASSFARAYNEQFF. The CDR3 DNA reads TGTGCCAGCAGCTTCGCGAGGGCCTACAATGAGCAGTTCTTC.

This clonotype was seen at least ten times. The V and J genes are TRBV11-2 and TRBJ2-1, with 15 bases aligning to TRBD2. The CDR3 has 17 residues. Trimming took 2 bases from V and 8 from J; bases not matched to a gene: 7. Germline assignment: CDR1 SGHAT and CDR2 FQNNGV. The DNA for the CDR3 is TGTGCCAGCAGCTTATTCGGGCGGACTAGCGGGAGGGATGAGCAGTTCTTC. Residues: CASSLFGRTSGRDEQFF.

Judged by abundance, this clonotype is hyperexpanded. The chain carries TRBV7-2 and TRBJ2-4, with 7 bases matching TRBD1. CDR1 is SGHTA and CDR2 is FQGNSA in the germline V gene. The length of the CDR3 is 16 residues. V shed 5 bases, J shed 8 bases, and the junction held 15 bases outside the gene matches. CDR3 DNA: TGTGCCAGCAGCCGAGGGCACAGGGGAAATGGAGACATTCAGTACTTC. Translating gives CASSRGHRGNGDIQYF.

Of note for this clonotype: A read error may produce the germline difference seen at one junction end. Here the CDR3 DNA reads TGTGCGAGCAGTCGGCCAGGAGCCCTAGAGGGTGAGACCCAGTACTTC. It encodes CASSRPGALEGETQYF. V gene TRBV27 combines with J gene TRBJ2-7, with D maybe TRBD2 (5 bases). The DNA end favors TRBJ2-5, so the J call may be wrong. Germline lookup yields CDR1 MNHEY and CDR2 SMNVEV (reference sequence). The CDR3 has 16 residues.

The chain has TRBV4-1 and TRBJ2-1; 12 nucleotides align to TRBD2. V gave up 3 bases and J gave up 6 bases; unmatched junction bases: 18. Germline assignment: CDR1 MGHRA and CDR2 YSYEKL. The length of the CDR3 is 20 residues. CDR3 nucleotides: TGCGCCAGCAGCCAGCAACCCTCCCAGACTAGCGGGAGATCCCGCAATGAGCAGTTCTTC. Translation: CASSQQPSQTSGRSRNEQFF.

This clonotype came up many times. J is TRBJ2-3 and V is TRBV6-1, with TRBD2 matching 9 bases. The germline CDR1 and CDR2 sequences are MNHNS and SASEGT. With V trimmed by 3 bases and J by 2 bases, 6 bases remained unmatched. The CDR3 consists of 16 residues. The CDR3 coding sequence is TGTGCCAGCAGTGAGCGGCTAGCGGGATTCACAGATACGCAGTATTTT. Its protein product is CASSERLAGFTDTQYF.

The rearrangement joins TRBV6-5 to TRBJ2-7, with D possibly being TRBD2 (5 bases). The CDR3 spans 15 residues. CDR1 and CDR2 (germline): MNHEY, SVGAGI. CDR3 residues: CASSYGRKRNYEEYV. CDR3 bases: TGTGCCAGCAGTTATGGCAGGAAGCGGAACTACGAGGAGTACGTC.

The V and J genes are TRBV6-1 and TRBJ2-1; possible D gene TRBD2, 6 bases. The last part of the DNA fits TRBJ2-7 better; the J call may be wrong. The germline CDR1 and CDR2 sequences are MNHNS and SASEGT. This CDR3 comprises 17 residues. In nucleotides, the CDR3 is TGTGCCAGCAGTCTCAAGGGTAGCGGTATTATGTTCGACGAGCAGTACTTC. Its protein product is CASSLKGSGIMFDEQYF.

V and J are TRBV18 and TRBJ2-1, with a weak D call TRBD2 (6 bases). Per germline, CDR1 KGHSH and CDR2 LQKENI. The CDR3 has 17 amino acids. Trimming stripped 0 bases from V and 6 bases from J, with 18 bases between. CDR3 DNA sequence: TGTGCCAGCTCACCACCGGGTCAAGGGAGGTTAAGCAATGAGCAGTTCTTC. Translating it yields CASSPPGQGRLSNEQFF. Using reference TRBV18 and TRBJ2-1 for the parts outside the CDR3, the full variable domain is NAGVMQNPRHLVRRRGQEARLRCSPMKGHSHVYWYRQLPEEGLKFMVYLQKENIIDESGMPKERFSAEFPKEGPSILRIQQVVRGDSAAYFCASSPPGQGRLSNEQFFGPGTRLTVL.

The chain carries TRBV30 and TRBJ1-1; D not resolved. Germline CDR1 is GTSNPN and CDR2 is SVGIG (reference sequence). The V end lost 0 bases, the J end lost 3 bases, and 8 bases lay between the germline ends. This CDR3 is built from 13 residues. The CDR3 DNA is TGTGCCTGGAGTGTCAAAGACTACACTGAAGCTTTCTTT. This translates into CAWSVKDYTEAFF. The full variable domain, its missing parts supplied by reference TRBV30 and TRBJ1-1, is SQTIHQWPATLVQPVGSPLSLECTVEGTSNPNLYWYRQAAGRGLQLLFYSVGIGQISSEVPQNLSASRPQDRQFILSSKKLLLSDSGFYLCAWSVKDYTEAFFGQGTRLTVV.

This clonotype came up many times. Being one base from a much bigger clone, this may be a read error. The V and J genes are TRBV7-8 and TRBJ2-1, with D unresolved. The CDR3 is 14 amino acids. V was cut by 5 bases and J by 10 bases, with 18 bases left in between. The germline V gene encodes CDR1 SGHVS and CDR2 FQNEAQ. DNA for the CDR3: TGTGCCAGCAGCCTGACACTTTCAAGATCCGAGCAGTTCTTC. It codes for CASSLTLSRSEQFF.

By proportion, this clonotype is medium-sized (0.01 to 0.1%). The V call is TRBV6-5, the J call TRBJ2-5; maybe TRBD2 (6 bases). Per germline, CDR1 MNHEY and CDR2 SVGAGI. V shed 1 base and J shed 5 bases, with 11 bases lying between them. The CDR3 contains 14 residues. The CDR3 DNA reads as TGTGCCAGCAGTTACTTCAGGAGCGGGGAGACCCAGTACTTC. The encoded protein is CASSYFRSGETQYF.

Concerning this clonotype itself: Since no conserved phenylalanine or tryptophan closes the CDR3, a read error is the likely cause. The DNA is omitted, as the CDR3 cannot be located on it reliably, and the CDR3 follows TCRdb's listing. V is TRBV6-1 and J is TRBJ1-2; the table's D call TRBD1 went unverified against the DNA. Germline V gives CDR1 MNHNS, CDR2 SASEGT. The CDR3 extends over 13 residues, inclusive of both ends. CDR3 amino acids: CASFQTGYYGYTL.

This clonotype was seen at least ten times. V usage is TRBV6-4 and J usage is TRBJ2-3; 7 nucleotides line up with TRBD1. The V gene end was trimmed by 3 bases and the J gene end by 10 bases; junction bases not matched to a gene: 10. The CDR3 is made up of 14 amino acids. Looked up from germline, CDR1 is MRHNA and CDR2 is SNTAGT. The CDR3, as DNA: TGTGCCAGCAGTGATATTTCTGGGGACAGCTCGCAGTATTTT. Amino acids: CASSDISGDSSQYF.

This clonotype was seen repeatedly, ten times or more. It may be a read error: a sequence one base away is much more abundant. CDR3 amino acids: CASTEEGTGETQFF. CDR3 bases: TGTGCCAGCACCGAGGAGGGAACGGGAGAGACCCAGTTCTTC. This chain links TRBV6-1 with TRBJ2-1; weak D call: TRBD2 (6 bases). The CDR3 totals 14 residues. Trimming cost V 7 bases and J 13 bases, with 23 bases left between them. The germline V gene has CDR1 MNHNS and CDR2 SASEGT.

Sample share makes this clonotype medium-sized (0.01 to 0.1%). The DNA of the CDR3 is TGTGCCAGCAGCTTAGACAGGGCAACCACAGATACGCAGTATTTT. Its protein is CASSLDRATTDTQYF. The genes are TRBV7-2 and TRBJ2-3, with TRBD1 as a possible D gene (6 bases). The germline V gene has CDR1 SGHTA and CDR2 FQGNSA. CDR3 length: 15 residues. Between the trimmed V and J ends, which lost 1 base and 2 bases, there was a span of 10 bases.

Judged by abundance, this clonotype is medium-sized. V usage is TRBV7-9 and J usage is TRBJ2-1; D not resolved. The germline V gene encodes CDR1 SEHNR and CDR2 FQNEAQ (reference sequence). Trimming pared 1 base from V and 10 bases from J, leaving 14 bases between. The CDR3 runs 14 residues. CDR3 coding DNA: TGTGCCAGCAGCTTAGAAGTCCAGTTCGCCGAGCAGTTCTTC. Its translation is CASSLEVQFAEQFF.

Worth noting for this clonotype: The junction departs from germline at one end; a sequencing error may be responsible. The CDR3 bases are TGTGCCAGCAGTGCCCCGGGGGCGGGACGAGGAGAGACCCAGTACTTT. Its protein is CASSAPGAGRGETQYF. The genes are TRBV25-1 and TRBJ2-3; the D call may be TRBD1 or TRBD2 (6 bases each). The CDR3 has 16 amino acids. CDR1 MGHDK and CDR2 SYGVNS come from the germline V gene.

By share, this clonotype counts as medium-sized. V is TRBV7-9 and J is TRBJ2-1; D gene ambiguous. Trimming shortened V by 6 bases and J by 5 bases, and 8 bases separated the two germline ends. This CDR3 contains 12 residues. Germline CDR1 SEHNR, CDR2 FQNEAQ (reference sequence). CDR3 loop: CASRPSDNEQFF. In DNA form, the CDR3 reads TGTGCCAGCAGGCCCAGCGACAATGAGCAGTTCTTC.